Below are 25 T cell receptor beta chains sequenced from a single sample in a study of blood T cell repertoires in COVID-19. Data came from immunoSEQ multiplex PCR; TCRdb stores just in-frame clones and leaves some out. Of under 300,000 clones listed, around four fifths are singletons. Sequenced material: peripheral blood. Receptors originate from a man older than 75 with acute or convalescent COVID-19.

Only one count was recorded for this clone. J is TRBJ2-3 and V is TRBV4-2, with unresolved D. CDR3 size: 14 residues. CDR1 LGHNA and CDR2 YNFKEQ come from the germline V gene. Trimming shortened V by 3 bases and J by 6 bases, and 13 bases separated the two germline ends. The CDR3 bases are TGTGCCAGCAGCCAGTTTGCGGCCCGTGATACGCAGTATTTT. Its protein is CASSQFAARDTQYF.

This sequence joins TRBV19 and TRBJ1-4; the D gene is possibly TRBD1 (6 bases). V dropped 6 bases and J dropped 5 bases, with 10 bases sitting between them. CDR3 length: 13 amino acids. Looked up from germline, CDR1 is LNHDA and CDR2 is SQIVND (reference sequence). CDR3 amino acids: CASRRDNNEKLFF. For the CDR3, the DNA is TGTGCCAGTAGACGGGACAACAATGAAAAACTGTTTTTT.

V gene TRBV19 combines with J gene TRBJ2-6; 8 nucleotides align to TRBD2. The length of the CDR3 is 17 residues. V was clipped by 9 bases and J by 2 bases; unmatched bases: 12. The germline V gene has CDR1 LNHDA and CDR2 SQIVND (reference sequence). Here the CDR3 reads CASSNPGRGAGANVLTF. Here the CDR3 DNA reads TGTGCCAGCAGCAACCCTGGGCGGGGGGCTGGGGCCAACGTCCTGACTTTC.

The DNA for the CDR3 is TGCGCCAGCAGCTTGGATAGCTTGGGACTAGCGGGGAACACAGATACGCAGTATTTT. As protein: CASSLDSLGLAGNTDTQYF. V and J are TRBV5-1 and TRBJ2-3, with TRBD2 matching over 13 bases. The CDR3 is made up of 19 amino acids. CDR1 SGHRS and CDR2 YFSETQ come from the germline V gene. V was clipped by 0 bases and J by 2 bases; unmatched bases: 9.

The CDR3 here is CSVGVQETQYF. The CDR3 DNA reads TGCAGCGTTGGCGTTCAAGAGACCCAGTACTTC. This chain links TRBV29-1 with TRBJ2-5; D is unresolved. Germline V CDR1 and CDR2: SQVTM, ANQGSEA. The CDR3 is 11 residues long. The V gene lost 4 bases and the J gene lost 2 bases, with 5 bases spanning the gap.

The chain links TRBV6-5 to TRBJ2-7; D perhaps matches TRBD2 (5 bases). The ends were cut back, 11 bases at V and 4 bases at J, with 15 bases in the middle. From germline, CDR1 is MNHEY and CDR2 SVGAGI. This CDR3 is built from 12 residues. The chain's CDR3 is CAQRVELYEQYF. CDR3 sequence (DNA): TGTGCCCAGAGGGTGGAGTTGTACGAGCAGTACTTC.

This clone was counted once. This chain uses TRBV5-4 with TRBJ2-1; 16 nucleotides line up with TRBD2. The germline V gene has CDR1 SGHNT and CDR2 YYREEE (reference sequence). The CDR3 is 16 amino acids. Losses at the gene ends were 4 bases for V and 9 bases for J; bases not matched to a gene: 7. This CDR3 reads CASSVGTSGRAGEQFF. CDR3 DNA sequence: TGTGCCAGCAGCGTTGGGACTAGCGGGAGGGCCGGTGAGCAGTTCTTC. Variable domain in full (rest from reference TRBV5-4 and TRBJ2-1): ETGVTQSPTHLIKTRGQQVTLRCSSQSGHNTVSWYQQALGQGPQFIFQYYREEENGRGNFPPRFSGLQFPNYSSELNVNALELDDSALYLCASSVGTSGRAGEQFFGPGTRLTVL.

The chain has TRBV19 and TRBJ2-5; 10 bases align to TRBD2. Losses at the gene ends were 3 bases for V and 9 bases for J; bases not matched to a gene: 16. This CDR3 spans 17 amino acids. Germline assignment: CDR1 LNHDA and CDR2 SQIVND (reference sequence). The DNA of the CDR3 is TGTGCCAGTAGTATCGGAGGGCTAGCGGGAGCGGTTGGCCCCCAGTACTTC. This encodes CASSIGGLAGAVGPQYF.

This clone appeared once. The chain combines TRBV5-1 with TRBJ1-6, with D perhaps matching TRBD1 (6 bases). This CDR3 contains 18 residues. Germline CDR1 SGHRS, CDR2 YFSETQ. Between the trimmed V and J ends, which lost 2 bases and 4 bases, there was a span of 19 bases. The CDR3, as DNA: TGCGCCAGCAGCTTAGGCCCGACAGGTCAGGGGTATAATTCACCCCTCCACTTT. It yields the protein CASSLGPTGQGYNSPLHF.

This clone was found a few times. This chain uses TRBV24-1 with TRBJ2-7; 10 bases are a match to TRBD1. J was trimmed by 3 bases and V by 6 bases; bases with no gene match: 7. The length of the CDR3 is 15 residues. The V gene's germline CDR1 is KGHDR and CDR2 SFDVKD. The CDR3 here is CATSSTGTGDYEQYF. CDR3 DNA sequence: TGTGCCACCAGTTCTACCGGGACAGGGGACTACGAGCAGTACTTC.

The genes are TRBV5-1 and TRBJ2-7; weak D call: TRBD1 (6 bases). Germline loops: CDR1 SGHRS, CDR2 YFSETQ. CDR3 length: 14 residues. V lost 4 bases, J lost 5 bases, and 16 bases lay in between. The CDR3 DNA reads TGCGCCAGCAGCCCGATCGGCAGGGGCGACGAGCAGTACTTC. It is translated as CASSPIGRGDEQYF.

The chain joins TRBV19 to TRBJ2-7, with 10 bases identical to TRBD1. V dropped 7 bases and J dropped 5; count of bases not matched to a gene: 11. Germline CDR1 is LNHDA and CDR2 is SQIVND (reference sequence). This CDR3 is built from 15 residues. This CDR3 reads CASNTGTGVVDEQYF. The CDR3 DNA reads TGTGCCAGTAACACCGGGACAGGGGTGGTCGACGAGCAGTACTTC.

V usage is TRBV29-1 and J usage is TRBJ2-3; D may be TRBD1 (5 bases). Germline CDR1 and CDR2: SQVTM and ANQGSEA. The CDR3 extends over 12 amino acids. V was clipped by 5 bases and J by 5 bases, with 11 bases between them. The CDR3 bases are TGCAGCGTTATAGGGGTGGTAGATACGCAGTATTTT. Its translation: CSVIGVVDTQYF.

Only one count was recorded for this clone. The rearrangement links TRBV6-5 to TRBJ2-7; TRBD2 matches 14 bases. With 7 bases clipped from V and 5 bases from J, the junction kept 7 bases outside the gene matches. Per the germline V gene, CDR1 is MNHEY and CDR2 is SVGAGI. The CDR3 is made up of 15 amino acids. The CDR3 region has the DNA TGTGCCAGCACCTCTGGGACTAGCGGGAGCCACGAGCAGTACTTC. Translated: CASTSGTSGSHEQYF.

As DNA, the CDR3 is TGTGCCAGCAGATCCGGGACAGGGGGCGTCGAGCAGTACTTC. Translating gives CASRSGTGGVEQYF. The gene calls are TRBV6-5 and TRBJ2-7, with TRBD1 matching 12 bases. The CDR3 sequence is 14 residues long. Germline V lookup: CDR1 MNHEY, CDR2 SVGAGI. V was clipped by 6 bases and J by 6 bases; unmatched bases: 6.

The chain couples TRBV5-1 to TRBJ1-1; a possible D gene is TRBD1 (5 bases). This CDR3 is 14 amino acids long. V gave up 1 base and J gave up 4 bases, with 11 bases separating them. Germline CDR1 reads SGHRS; CDR2 reads YFSETQ. The CDR3 DNA follows: TGCGCCAGCAGCTTGAGGGGCACCGGCACTGAAGCTTTCTTT. Its translation: CASSLRGTGTEAFF.

CDR3 bases: TGTGCCAGCAGCCTTAGCGGGGGAGGTGATACGCAGTATTTT. Translated, it gives CASSLSGGGDTQYF. J is TRBJ2-3 and V is TRBV3-1 (or the pseudogene TRBV3-2); TRBD2 aligns across 9 bases. Trimming took 4 bases from V and 6 from J; bases not matched to a gene: 5. This CDR3 contains 14 residues. Germline-derived CDR1 and CDR2 are LGHDT and YNNKEL (reference sequence).

This chain links TRBV7-2 with TRBJ2-7; tentatively, D is TRBD2 (6 bases). The germline gives CDR1 SGHTA, CDR2 FQGNSA. The germline V and J ends were trimmed by 5 bases and 3 bases, with 17 bases remaining between them. The CDR3 is 15 residues long. The CDR3 sequence is CASSPEPGLIYEQYF. CDR3 in DNA: TGTGCCAGCAGCCCAGAGCCGGGACTCATCTACGAGCAGTACTTC.

The V and J genes are TRBV9 and TRBJ2-2; D is perhaps TRBD1 (6 bases). This CDR3 is 14 amino acids long. Germline V lookup: CDR1 SGDLS, CDR2 YYNGEE. Between the trimmed V and J ends, which lost 4 bases and 8 bases, there was a span of 15 bases. CDR3 region: CASSILGGSGELFF. In nucleotides, the CDR3 is TGTGCCAGCAGCATCCTAGGGGGTTCAGGGGAGCTGTTTTTT.

This clone was observed a few times. The chain joins TRBV5-6 to TRBJ1-1; D may be TRBD1 (6 bases). The CDR3 extends over 14 amino acids. CDR1 is SGHDT and CDR2 is YYEEEE in the germline V gene. The V end was cut by 1 base, the J end by 1 base, with 8 bases between. For the CDR3, the DNA is TGTGCCAGCAGCTTGACAGGGAAGAACACTGAAGCTTTCTTT. It is translated as CASSLTGKNTEAFF.

Points on this clone: The same CDR3 also results from other DNA sequences found in this sample. This chain connects TRBV27 to TRBJ1-5, with unresolved D. Deletions cut 1 base from V and 2 bases from J, with 3 bases between. This CDR3 has 13 residues. Germline CDR1 is MNHEY and CDR2 is SMNVEV (reference sequence). CDR3 in amino acids: CASSLLGNQPQHF. For the CDR3, the DNA is TGTGCCAGCAGTTTATTAGGCAATCAGCCCCAGCATTTT.

The genes are TRBV27 and TRBJ2-7; 10 bases align to TRBD1. Germline V gene data show CDR1 as MNHEY and CDR2 as SMNVEV (reference sequence). The CDR3 is 15 residues long. V lost 4 bases, J lost 9 bases, and 12 bases stayed unmatched. CDR3 sequence: CASSSPTGGKRWQYF. Written as DNA, the CDR3 is TGTGCCAGCAGTTCCCCGACAGGGGGCAAAAGGTGGCAGTACTTC.

The chain couples TRBV9 to TRBJ2-3, with a tentative D call TRBD2 (6 bases). In germline, CDR1 is SGDLS, CDR2 YYNGEE. V lost 6 bases, J lost 2 bases, and 19 bases lay in between. The CDR3 runs to 16 residues. CDR3 nucleotide sequence: TGTGCCAGCACCAGTACCGGGACTCCACTCACAGATACGCAGTATTTT. Residues: CASTSTGTPLTDTQYF.

The J gene is TRBJ2-2, the V gene TRBV11-3, with D perhaps matching TRBD1 (6 bases). This CDR3 spans 13 amino acids. CDR1 is SGHNT, CDR2 YENEEA, per germline. V was clipped by 3 bases and J by 5 bases, with 7 bases between them. The chain's CDR3 is CASSFRGTGELFF. The CDR3 region has the DNA TGTGCCAGCAGCTTCAGGGGAACCGGGGAGCTGTTTTTT.

This chain connects TRBV5-1 to TRBJ2-1, with 7 bases identical to TRBD1. Germline CDR1 reads SGHRS; CDR2 reads YFSETQ. The CDR3 length is 15 residues. V was clipped by 0 bases and J by 0 bases; unmatched bases: 0. The CDR3 nucleotides are TGCGCCAGCAGCTTGGACAGGGGCTCCTACAATGAGCAGTTCTTC. Translation: CASSLDRGSYNEQFF.